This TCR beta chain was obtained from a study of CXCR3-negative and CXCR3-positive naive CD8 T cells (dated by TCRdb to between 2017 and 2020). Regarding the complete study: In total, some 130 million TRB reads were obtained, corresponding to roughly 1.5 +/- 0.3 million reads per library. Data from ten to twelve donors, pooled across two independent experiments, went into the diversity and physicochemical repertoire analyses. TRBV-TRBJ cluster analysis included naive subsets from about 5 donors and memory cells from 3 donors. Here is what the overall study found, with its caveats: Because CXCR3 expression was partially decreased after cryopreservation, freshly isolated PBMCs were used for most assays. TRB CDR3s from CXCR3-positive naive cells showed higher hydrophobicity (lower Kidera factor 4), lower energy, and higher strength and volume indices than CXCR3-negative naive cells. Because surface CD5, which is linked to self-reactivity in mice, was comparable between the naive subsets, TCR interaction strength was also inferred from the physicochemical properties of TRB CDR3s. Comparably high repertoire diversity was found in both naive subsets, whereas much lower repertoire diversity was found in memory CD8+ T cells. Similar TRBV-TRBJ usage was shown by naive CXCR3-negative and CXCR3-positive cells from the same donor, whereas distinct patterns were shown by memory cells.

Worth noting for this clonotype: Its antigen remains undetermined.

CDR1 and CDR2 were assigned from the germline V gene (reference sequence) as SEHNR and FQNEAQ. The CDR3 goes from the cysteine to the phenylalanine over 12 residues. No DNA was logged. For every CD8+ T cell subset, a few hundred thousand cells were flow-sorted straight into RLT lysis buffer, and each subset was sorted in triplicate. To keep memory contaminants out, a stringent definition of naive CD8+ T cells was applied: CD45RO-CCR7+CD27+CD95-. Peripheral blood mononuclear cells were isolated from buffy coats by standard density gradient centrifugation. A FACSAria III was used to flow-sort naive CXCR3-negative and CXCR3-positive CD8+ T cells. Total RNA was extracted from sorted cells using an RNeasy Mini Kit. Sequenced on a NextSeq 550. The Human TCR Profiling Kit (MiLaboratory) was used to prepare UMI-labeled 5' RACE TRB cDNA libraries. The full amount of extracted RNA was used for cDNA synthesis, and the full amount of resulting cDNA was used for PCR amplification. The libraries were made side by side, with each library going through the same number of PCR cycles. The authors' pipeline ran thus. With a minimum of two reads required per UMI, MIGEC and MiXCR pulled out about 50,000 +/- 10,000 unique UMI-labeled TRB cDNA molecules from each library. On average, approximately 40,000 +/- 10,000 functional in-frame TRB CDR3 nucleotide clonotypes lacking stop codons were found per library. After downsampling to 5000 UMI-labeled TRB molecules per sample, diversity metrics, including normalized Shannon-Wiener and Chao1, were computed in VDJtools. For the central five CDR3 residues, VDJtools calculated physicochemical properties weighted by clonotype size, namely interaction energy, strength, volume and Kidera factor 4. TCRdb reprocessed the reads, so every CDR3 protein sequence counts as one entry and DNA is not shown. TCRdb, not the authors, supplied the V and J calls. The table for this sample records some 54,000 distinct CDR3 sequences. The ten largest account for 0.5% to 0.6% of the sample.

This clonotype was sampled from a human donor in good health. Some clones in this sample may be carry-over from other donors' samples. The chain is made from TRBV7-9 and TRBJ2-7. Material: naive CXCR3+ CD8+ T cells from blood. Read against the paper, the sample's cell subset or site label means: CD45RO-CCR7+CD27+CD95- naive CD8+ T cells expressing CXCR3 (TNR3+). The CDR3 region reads CASREDTYEQYF.